This T cell receptor (beta chain) was identified during a study of T-cell memory formation after mild COVID-19. Looking at the study overall: Largely, the TCR clusters proved donor specific.

TCRdb passed the 5' RACE reads through MiXCR, listing each CDR3 protein once. This sample has about 320,000 distinct CDR3 sequences, with roughly an eighth found just once. This clonotype came up a few times. What it binds is not known. Study observations and caveats: Some responding clones appeared in pre-infection memory, suggesting cross-reactive memory joined.

The CDR3 sequence is 15 residues long. The J segment lost 6 bases and the V segment lost 6 bases, leaving 9 bases of the junction unmatched. Looked up from germline, CDR1 is DFQATT and CDR2 is SNEGSKA (reference sequence). The receptor was isolated from a man between 18 and 29 years old who had mild COVID-19 (a few samples of this study predate the infection). Cell type and time point are not known. The chain couples TRBV20-1 to TRBJ2-4; 12 nucleotides align to TRBD2. Sequenced material: PBMCs or a T cell subset sorted from them (not recorded which). The CDR3 nucleotides are TGCAGTGCAAGACCGTCGGGACTAGCGGGAAACATTCAGTACTTC. It yields the protein CSARPSGLAGNIQYF.